This section outlines one T cell receptor beta chain sequence together with its context. Germline CDR1 SGDLS, CDR2 YYNGEE. CDR3 size: 12 residues. V lost 3 bases to trimming and J lost 13 bases, with 14 bases between them. The protocol was immunoSEQ multiplex PCR, while the TCRdb copy is restricted to in-frame clones and leaves out a portion. This table has about 270,000 clones, around four fifths appearing once. The data derive from a study of blood T cell repertoires in COVID-19. The chain links TRBV9 to TRBJ2-1, with D perhaps TRBD1 (5 bases). The clonotype originates from a woman between 45 and 60 years old with active or convalescent COVID-19. Sequenced sample: peripheral blood. The CDR3 sequence is CASSGEAGKQFF. In DNA form, the CDR3 reads TGTGCCAGCAGCGGAGAGGCAGGGAAACAGTTCTTC.